These 26 T cell receptor beta chains originate from one sample sequenced in a study of Tregs in tolerant kidney transplant recipients. Recipients received nonmyeloablative bone marrow transplants from related graft donors, with transient mixed chimerism. Using immunoSEQ multiplex PCR, the repertoire was profiled, and TCRdb retains in-frame clones only, with some absent. The sample totals about 15,000 clones. The sequences come from CD4+ T cells from blood (PBMCs), collected 12 months after the transplant. Receptors originate from a human patient who received a combined kidney and bone marrow transplant. Some T cells may be supplied by the graft donor.

CDR3: CSGSGRAGDTQYF. The sequenced CDR3 bases are TGCAGTGGCTCAGGAAGGGCCGGAGATACG. The chain joins TRBV29-1 to TRBJ2-3; D call uncertain. Coverage ceases 3 residues before the CDR3 finishes, and the germline J gene fills in the end. Germline CDR1 and CDR2: SQVTM and ANQGSEA. This CDR3 spans 13 amino acids.

Turning to this clone: From the germline J gene comes the end of the CDR3, since the read stops 3 residues before it. The chain carries TRBV4-1 and TRBJ1-4, with D perhaps TRBD1 (6 bases). The CDR3 length is 17 residues. The germline gives CDR1 MGHRA, CDR2 YSYEKL. The V end was cut by 2 bases, the J end by 8 bases, with 21 bases between. The DNA read from the CDR3 is TGCGCCAGCAGCCAAAAACGGTCCGGGACACGGCGAGAAAAA. Protein: CASSQKRSGTRREK. The CDR3 in its entirety is CASSQKRSGTRREKLFF.

The chain's CDR3 is CASSFSGTSGNTGELFF. The sequenced CDR3 bases are TGTGCCAGCAGCTTCTCGGGGACTAGCGGGAACACCGGGGAG. V usage is TRBV7-3 and J usage is TRBJ2-2; 11 nucleotides agree with TRBD2. The read finishes 3 residues shy of the CDR3 end, and the germline J gene is used to complete it. V shed 3 bases and J 1 base; nucleotides not matched to a gene: 4. The CDR3 consists of 17 residues. From germline, CDR1 is SGHTA and CDR2 FQGTGA.

A note on this clone: The sequence runs out 3 residues before the end of the CDR3; the remainder is reconstructed from the germline J gene. V gene TRBV20-1 combines with J gene TRBJ2-7; 7 bases fit TRBD1. The CDR3 runs 14 residues. V was clipped by 3 bases and J by 2 bases; unmatched bases: 7. Germline-derived CDR1 and CDR2 are DFQATT and SNEGSKA (reference sequence). Here the CDR3 reads CSASPRDRTYEQYF. The covered CDR3 bases are TGCAGTGCTAGTCCCCGGGACAGAACCTACGAG.

CDR3: CASSPSAPDTQYF. The part of the CDR3 DNA that was read is TGTGCCAGCTCTCCAAGCGCCCCGGATACG. The J gene is TRBJ2-3, the V gene TRBV18; D remains unclear. The CDR3 goes on 3 residues after the read ends, and that part is filled in from the germline J gene. V was pared by 6 bases and J by 6 bases, with 13 bases between. This CDR3 comprises 13 residues. Germline V gene lookup returns CDR1 KGHSH and CDR2 LQKENI.

On this clone: The read finishes 3 residues shy of the CDR3 end, and the germline J gene is used to complete it. This sequence joins TRBV7-9 and TRBJ2-2; a weak D match, TRBD1 (6 bases). The germline V gene has CDR1 SEHNR and CDR2 FQNEAQ (reference sequence). V shed 5 bases and J shed 5 bases, with 9 bases lying between them. The CDR3 totals 13 residues. The covered CDR3 bases are TGTGCCAGCAGCAGGGACACTACCGGGGAG. Encoded protein: CASSRDTTGE. In full, the CDR3 is CASSRDTTGELFF.

In regard to this clone: The read ends 3 residues early relative to the CDR3; the germline J gene fills the gap. The chain carries TRBV7-9 and TRBJ2-3; the match to TRBD1 covers 9 bases. Germline loops: CDR1 SEHNR, CDR2 FQNEAQ (reference sequence). Unmatched junction bases numbered 3, after V lost 1 base and J lost 4 bases. CDR3 length equals 15 residues. Here the CDR3 reads CASSLGDREADTQYF. The part of the CDR3 DNA that was read is TGTGCCAGCAGCTTAGGGGACAGGGAGGCAGATACG.

A remark on this clone: The read halts 3 residues ahead of the CDR3 end, with the missing end drawn from the germline J gene. This chain joins TRBV19 and TRBJ2-1; a weak D match, TRBD2 (7 bases). CDR1 LNHDA and CDR2 SQIVND come from the germline V gene (reference sequence). The CDR3 contains 13 residues. Trimming took 3 bases from V and 8 from J, leaving 11 bases between them. The covered CDR3 bases are TGTGCCAGTAGTATGGGGGGGGGCTATGAG. It specifies CASSMGGGYE. From start to end, the CDR3 is CASSMGGGYEQFF. Combining the CDR3 with reference TRBV19 and TRBJ2-1 gives the whole variable domain DGGITQSPKYLFRKEGQNVTLSCEQNLNHDAMYWYRQDPGQGLRLIYYSQIVNDFQKGDIAEGYSVSREKKESFPLTVTSAQKNPTAFYLCASSMGGGYEQFFGPGTRLTVL.

With regard to this clone: The DNA ends 3 residues before the CDR3 does, and the rest of the CDR3 is filled in from the germline J gene. This chain joins TRBV11-3 and TRBJ1-1; 7 bases line up with TRBD1. The CDR3 has 15 residues. Germline CDR1 and CDR2: SGHNT and YENEEA. CDR3 sequence reads: CASRSWTGLNTEAFF. The CDR3 bases that were read are TGTGCAAGTCGCTCTTGGACAGGCTTAAACACTGAA.

By frequency, this clone registers medium-sized (0.01 to 0.1%). The read is 3 residues too short to cover the CDR3 end, so that end is filled in from the germline J gene. The genes are TRBV5-1 and TRBJ2-6; no clear D. V was clipped by 5 bases and J by 2 bases, with 11 bases between them. The CDR3 sequence is 15 residues long. From germline, CDR1 is SGHRS and CDR2 YFSETQ. The CDR3 spells CASSDDKAGANVLTF. The covered CDR3 bases are TGCGCCAGCAGTGATGACAAGGCTGGGGCCAACGTC.

With respect to this clone: The CDR3 end is not reached by the read, which stops 3 residues before it; the germline J gene fills it in. The chain joins TRBV19 to TRBJ2-1, with 8 bases identical to TRBD1. V lost 1 base to trimming and J lost 5 bases; unmatched junction nucleotides: 4. Germline V gives CDR1 LNHDA, CDR2 SQIVND (reference sequence). This CDR3 has 15 amino acids. CDR3 amino acids: CASSIGGQGNNEQFF. CDR3 DNA (partial): TGTGCCAGTAGTATAGGAGGACAGGGCAACAATGAG. Drawing the rest from reference TRBV19 and TRBJ2-1, the complete variable domain is DGGITQSPKYLFRKEGQNVTLSCEQNLNHDAMYWYRQDPGQGLRLIYYSQIVNDFQKGDIAEGYSVSREKKESFPLTVTSAQKNPTAFYLCASSIGGQGNNEQFFGPGTRLTVL.

Remarks on this clone: The CDR3 goes on 3 residues after the read ends, and that part is filled in from the germline J gene. The chain carries TRBV5-1 and TRBJ2-5, with D perhaps matching TRBD2 (5 bases). The V end lost 2 bases, the J end lost 5 bases, and 16 bases lay between the germline ends. Germline assignment: CDR1 SGHRS and CDR2 YFSETQ. The CDR3 has 15 amino acids. The CDR3 bases that were read are TGCGCCAGCAGCTTTAGTAGCGAAGTAGGGGAGACC. Protein: CASSFSSEVGET. The whole CDR3 protein is CASSFSSEVGETQYF. The whole variable domain, filled in from reference TRBV5-1 and TRBJ2-5, reads KAGVTQTPRYLIKTRGQQVTLSCSPISGHRSVSWYQQTPGQGLQFLFEYFSETQRNKGNFPGRFSGRQFSNSRSEMNVSTLELGDSALYLCASSFSSEVGETQYFGPGTRLLVL.

To note about this clone: Sequencing ends 3 residues short of the CDR3 end; the germline J gene provides the rest. V and J are TRBV20-1 and TRBJ2-3; D may be TRBD1 (6 bases). The germline V and J ends were trimmed by 3 bases and 4 bases, with 14 bases remaining between them. The length of the CDR3 is 14 residues. CDR1 DFQATT and CDR2 SNEGSKA come from the germline V gene (reference sequence). CDR3 bases read: TGCAGTGCTAGCTACAGGGCAGGGGCAGATACG. Amino acid sequence: CSASYRAGADT. The complete CDR3 sequence is CSASYRAGADTQYF.

As regards this clone: The read terminates 3 residues ahead of where the CDR3 ends, so the germline J gene completes it. This chain uses TRBV20-1 with TRBJ2-3; 12 nucleotides agree with TRBD1. This CDR3 is built from 14 residues. Looked up from germline, CDR1 is DFQATT and CDR2 is SNEGSKA (reference sequence). After removal of 6 bases from V and 2 bases from J, the junction contained 3 bases not matched to a gene. CDR3: CSAPGQGATDTQYF. The covered CDR3 bases are TGCAGTGCCCCGGGACAGGGGGCCACAGATACG.

As to this clone: Coverage ceases 3 residues before the CDR3 finishes, and the germline J gene fills in the end. The J gene is TRBJ2-2, the V gene TRBV18, with 7 bases that match TRBD1. Germline V gene data show CDR1 as KGHSH and CDR2 as LQKENI. J was trimmed by 0 bases and V by 3 bases; bases with no gene match: 1. The CDR3 extends over 15 amino acids. CDR3 bases read: TGTGCCAGCTCACCCGGGACAGCGAACACCGGGGAG. Translation gives CASSPGTANTGE. The full CDR3 is CASSPGTANTGELFF.

In regard to this clone: The observed sequence ends 3 residues before the CDR3 terminus, with the missing tail filled in from the germline J gene. The chain has TRBV2 and TRBJ2-1; D is uncertain. Trimming shortened V by 8 bases and J by 0 bases, and 11 bases separated the two germline ends. This CDR3 has 14 amino acids. Germline assignment: CDR1 SNHLY and CDR2 FYNNEI. The DNA read from the CDR3 is TGTGCCAGCTTGGGCGTGACCTCCTACAATGAG. This codes for CASLGVTSYNE. The complete CDR3 sequence is CASLGVTSYNEQFF.

Points on this clone: The DNA ends 3 residues before the CDR3 does, and the rest of the CDR3 is filled in from the germline J gene. J is TRBJ2-1 and V is TRBV5-4; 12 nucleotides align to TRBD2. Germline V gene data show CDR1 as SGHNT and CDR2 as YYREEE (reference sequence). V was clipped by 1 base and J by 8 bases; unmatched bases: 7. The CDR3 contains 16 residues. The CDR3 DNA, read in part, is TGTGCCAGCAGCTTGCTAGCGGGAGGGCCAGGGGATGAG. Translated, it gives CASSLLAGGPGDE. The whole CDR3 protein reads CASSLLAGGPGDEQFF.

Remarks on this clone: Read sequence stops 3 residues before the CDR3 end, and the germline J gene provides the missing end. The same CDR3 can be traced to other DNA sequences in this sample. V and J are TRBV7-9 and TRBJ2-1; D perhaps matches TRBD1 (6 bases). CDR1 and CDR2 (germline): SEHNR, FQNEAQ (reference sequence). The CDR3 totals 15 residues. Deletions cut 5 bases from V and 0 bases from J, with 11 bases between. The CDR3 loop is CASSPRGSSYNEQFF. The CDR3 DNA, read in part, is TGTGCCAGCAGCCCCAGGGGAAGCTCCTACAATGAG.

About this clone: The read ends 3 residues before the CDR3 terminus; that terminus is restored from the germline J gene. The V gene is TRBV20-1, the J gene TRBJ2-7, with 9 bases that match TRBD1. Germline-derived CDR1 and CDR2 are DFQATT and SNEGSKA (reference sequence). The trim removed 7 bases at V and 3 bases at J, leaving 7 bases unmatched. The CDR3 covers 13 residues. CDR3 in amino acids: CSGGGQGLYEQYF. Partial CDR3 DNA: TGCAGTGGGGGGGGACAGGGTCTCTACGAG.

As concerns this clone: The read falls 3 residues short of the CDR3 end, and the missing part is taken from the germline J gene. The rearrangement joins TRBV11-2 to TRBJ2-1; 7 bases match TRBD1. From germline, CDR1 is SGHAT and CDR2 FQNNGV. With 5 bases clipped from V and 4 bases from J, the junction kept 8 bases outside the gene matches. The CDR3 covers 15 residues. The sequenced CDR3 bases are TGTGCCAGCAGCCCGACGACAGGGTTATACAATGAG. As protein: CASSPTTGLYNE. The whole CDR3 protein reads CASSPTTGLYNEQFF.

A remark on this clone: Read data end 3 residues before the CDR3 end; the end is taken from the germline J gene. The V call is TRBV20-1, the J call TRBJ2-1, with 7 bases lining up with TRBD2. In germline, CDR1 is DFQATT, CDR2 SNEGSKA (reference sequence). CDR3 length: 14 amino acids. With 3 bases clipped from V and 2 bases from J, the junction kept 4 bases outside the gene matches. The part of the CDR3 DNA that was read is TGCAGTGCTAGTGGGGGGGGAACCTACAATGAG. As protein: CSASGGGTYNE. The entire CDR3 sequence reads CSASGGGTYNEQFF.

For this clone: The read comes to an end 3 residues before the CDR3 does, leaving the germline J gene to fill in the end. The chain couples TRBV2 to TRBJ2-2, with D maybe TRBD1 (5 bases). Germline V lookup: CDR1 SNHLY, CDR2 FYNNEI. The germline V and J ends were trimmed by 8 bases and 6 bases, with 16 bases remaining between them. The CDR3 runs 14 residues. This CDR3 reads CASGILGPAGELFF. Partial CDR3 DNA: TGTGCCAGCGGAATCCTGGGGCCCGCCGGGGAG.

Concerning this clone itself: Read coverage stops 3 residues before the CDR3 terminus; the germline J gene supplies the remainder. The chain joins TRBV7-8 to TRBJ1-5; D gene ambiguous. Trimming pared 1 base from V and 7 bases from J, leaving 14 bases between. Germline V gene data show CDR1 as SGHVS and CDR2 as FQNEAQ. This CDR3 has 15 residues. The CDR3 spells CASSLVFPGPQPQHF. CDR3 DNA (partial): TGTGCCAGCAGCTTAGTATTTCCAGGCCCCCAGCCC.

As for this clone: The CDR3 is cut off 3 residues early in the read; its end comes from the germline J gene. The chain is built from TRBV7-9 and TRBJ2-7; 7 bases are shared with TRBD1. J lost 2 bases, V lost 5 bases, and 3 bases had no gene match. The CDR3 sequence is 13 residues long. CDR1 and CDR2 from the germline V gene are SEHNR and FQNEAQ (reference sequence). The DNA read from the CDR3 is TGTGCCAGCAGCATGGGACAGACCTACGAG. Its protein product is CASSMGQTYE. The whole CDR3 sequence is CASSMGQTYEQYF.

On this clone: The CDR3 end is not reached by the read, which stops 3 residues before it; the germline J gene fills it in. The chain joins TRBV19 to TRBJ1-5, with 7 bases aligning to TRBD1. With 8 bases clipped from V and 4 bases from J, the junction kept 8 bases outside the gene matches. The CDR3 is made up of 14 amino acids. Per the germline V gene, CDR1 is LNHDA and CDR2 is SQIVND (reference sequence). The sequenced CDR3 bases are TGTGCCAGTGACTCAGGACAGGTTAATCAGCCC. It specifies CASDSGQVNQP. In full, the CDR3 reads CASDSGQVNQPQHF.

This chain's CDR3 is CAISEPKGESYEQYF. The DNA read from the CDR3 is TGTGCCATCAGTGAGCCGAAGGGTGAATCCTACGAG. The V call is TRBV10-3, the J call TRBJ2-7; D unclear. The CDR3 end falls 3 residues outside the read, so it is completed with the germline J gene. CDR1 ENHRY and CDR2 SYGVKD come from the germline V gene. The V and J ends lost 2 bases and 1 base respectively, with 12 bases between them. This CDR3 is built from 15 residues.